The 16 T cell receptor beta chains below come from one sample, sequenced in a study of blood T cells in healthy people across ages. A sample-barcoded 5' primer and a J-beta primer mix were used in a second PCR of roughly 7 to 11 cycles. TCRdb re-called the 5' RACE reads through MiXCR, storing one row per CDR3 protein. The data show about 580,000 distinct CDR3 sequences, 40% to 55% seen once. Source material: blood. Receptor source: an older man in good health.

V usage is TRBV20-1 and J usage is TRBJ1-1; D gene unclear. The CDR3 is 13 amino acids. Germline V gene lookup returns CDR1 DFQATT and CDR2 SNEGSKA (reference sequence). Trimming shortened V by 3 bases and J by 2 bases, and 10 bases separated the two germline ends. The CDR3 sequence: CSARAQLNTEAFF. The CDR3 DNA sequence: TGCAGTGCTAGGGCACAGTTAAACACTGAAGCTTTCTTT.

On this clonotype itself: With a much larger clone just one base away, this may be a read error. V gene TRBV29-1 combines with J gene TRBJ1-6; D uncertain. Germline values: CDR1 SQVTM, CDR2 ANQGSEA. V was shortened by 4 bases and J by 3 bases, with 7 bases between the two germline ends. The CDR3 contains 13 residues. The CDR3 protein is CSVAPNYNSPLHF. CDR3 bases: TGCAGCGTTGCCCCGAACTATAATTCACCCCTCCACTTT.

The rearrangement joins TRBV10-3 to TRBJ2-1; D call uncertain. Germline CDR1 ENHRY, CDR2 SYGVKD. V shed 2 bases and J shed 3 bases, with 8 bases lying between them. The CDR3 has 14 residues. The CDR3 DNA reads TGTGCCATCAGTGAGGCGACCGACTACAATGAGCAGTTCTTC. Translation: CAISEATDYNEQFF.

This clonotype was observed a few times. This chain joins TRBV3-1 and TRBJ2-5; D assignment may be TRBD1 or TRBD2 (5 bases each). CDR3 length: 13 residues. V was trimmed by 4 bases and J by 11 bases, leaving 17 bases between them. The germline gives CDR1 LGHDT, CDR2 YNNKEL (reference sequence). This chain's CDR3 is CASSPGRGGQQYF. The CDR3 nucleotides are TGTGCCAGCAGCCCGGGACGGGGCGGCCAGCAGTACTTC.

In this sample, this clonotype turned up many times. This CDR3 reads CASDPAGQGGSNRASSTEAFF. For the CDR3, the DNA is TGTGCCAGCGACCCCGCTGGGCAGGGAGGCTCGAATAGGGCGTCGAGCACTGAAGCTTTCTTT. The genes are TRBV6-1 and TRBJ1-1, with D perhaps TRBD1 (5 bases). Germline lookup yields CDR1 MNHNS and CDR2 SASEGT. Trimming cost V 8 bases and J 4 bases, with 38 bases left between them. The CDR3 runs to 21 residues.

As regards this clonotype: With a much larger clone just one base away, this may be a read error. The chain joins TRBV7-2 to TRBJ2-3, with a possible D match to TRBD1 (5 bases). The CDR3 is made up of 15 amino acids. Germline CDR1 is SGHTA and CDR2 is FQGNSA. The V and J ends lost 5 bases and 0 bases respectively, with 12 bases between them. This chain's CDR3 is CASSNRFSSTDTQYF. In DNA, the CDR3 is TGTGCCAGCAGCAACAGGTTTTCTAGCACAGATACGCAGTATTTT.

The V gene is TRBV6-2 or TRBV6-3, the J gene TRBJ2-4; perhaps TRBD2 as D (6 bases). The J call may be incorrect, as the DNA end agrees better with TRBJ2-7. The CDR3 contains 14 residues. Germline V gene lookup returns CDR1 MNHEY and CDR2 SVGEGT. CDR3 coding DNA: TGTGCCAGCAATCCCGGGACTGATTCCTACGAGCAGTACTTC. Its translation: CASNPGTDSYEQYF.

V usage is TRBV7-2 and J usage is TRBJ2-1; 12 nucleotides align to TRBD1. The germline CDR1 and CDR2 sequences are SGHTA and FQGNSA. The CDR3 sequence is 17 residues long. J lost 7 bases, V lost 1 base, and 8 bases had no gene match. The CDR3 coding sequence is TGTGCCAGCAGCTTAGTGAGTGGGACAGGGGGCTTGAATGAGCAGTTCTTC. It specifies CASSLVSGTGGLNEQFF.

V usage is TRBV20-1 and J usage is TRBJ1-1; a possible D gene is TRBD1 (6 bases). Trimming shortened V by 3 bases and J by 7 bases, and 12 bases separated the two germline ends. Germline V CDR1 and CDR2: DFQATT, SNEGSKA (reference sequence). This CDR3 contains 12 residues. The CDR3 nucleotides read TGCAGTGCTAGCGGCAGGGGCTATGAAGCTTTCTTT. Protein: CSASGRGYEAFF.

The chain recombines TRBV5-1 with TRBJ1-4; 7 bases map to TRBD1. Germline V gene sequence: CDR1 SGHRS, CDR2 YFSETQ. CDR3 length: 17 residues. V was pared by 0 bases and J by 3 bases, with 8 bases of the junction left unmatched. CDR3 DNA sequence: TGCGCCAGCAGCTTGGATGCCTCGGGGACAGCTAATGAAAAACTGTTTTTT. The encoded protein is CASSLDASGTANEKLFF.

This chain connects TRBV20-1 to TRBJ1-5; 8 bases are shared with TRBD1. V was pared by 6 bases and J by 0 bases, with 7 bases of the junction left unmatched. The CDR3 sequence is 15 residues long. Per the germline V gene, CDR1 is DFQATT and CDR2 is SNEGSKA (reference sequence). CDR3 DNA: TGCAGTGCGCGGGGACAGGTAAATAGCAATCAGCCCCAGCATTTT. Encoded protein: CSARGQVNSNQPQHF.

The CDR3 protein is CASSQGTPNTQYF. The CDR3 nucleotides are TGTGCCAGCAGCCAGGGGACTCCCAATACGCAGTATTTT. The chain employs TRBV7-8 and TRBJ2-3; possibly TRBD1 or TRBD2 for D (6 bases each). The CDR3 is 13 amino acids. V was clipped by 5 bases and J by 7 bases, with 13 bases between them. The germline gives CDR1 SGHVS, CDR2 FQNEAQ.

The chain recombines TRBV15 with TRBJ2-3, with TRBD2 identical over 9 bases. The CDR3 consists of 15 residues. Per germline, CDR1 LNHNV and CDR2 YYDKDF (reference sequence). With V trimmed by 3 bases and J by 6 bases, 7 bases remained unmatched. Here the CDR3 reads CATSRRAGGADTQYF. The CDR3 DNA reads TGTGCCACCAGCAGGAGAGCGGGGGGCGCCGATACGCAGTATTTT. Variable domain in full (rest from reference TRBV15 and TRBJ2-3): DAMVIQNPRYQVTQFGKPVTLSCSQTLNHNVMYWYQQKSSQAPKLLFHYYDKDFNNEADTPDNFQSRRPNTSFCFLDIRSPGLGDTAMYLCATSRRAGGADTQYFGPGTRLTVL.

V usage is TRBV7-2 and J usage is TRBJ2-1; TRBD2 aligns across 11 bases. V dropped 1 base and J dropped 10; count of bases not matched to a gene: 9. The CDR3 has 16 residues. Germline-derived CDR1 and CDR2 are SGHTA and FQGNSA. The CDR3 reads CASSLVAGGLAREQFF. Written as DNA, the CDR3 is TGTGCCAGCAGCTTAGTAGCGGGGGGGCTCGCTAGGGAGCAGTTCTTC.

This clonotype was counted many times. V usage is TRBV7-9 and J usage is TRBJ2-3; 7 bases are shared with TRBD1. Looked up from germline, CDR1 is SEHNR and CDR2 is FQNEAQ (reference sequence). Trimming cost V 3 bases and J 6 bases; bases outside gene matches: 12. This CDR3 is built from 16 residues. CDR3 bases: TGTGCCAGCAGCTTGGTGAGGGGGCTGGGTCCCGATACGCAGTATTTT. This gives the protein CASSLVRGLGPDTQYF.

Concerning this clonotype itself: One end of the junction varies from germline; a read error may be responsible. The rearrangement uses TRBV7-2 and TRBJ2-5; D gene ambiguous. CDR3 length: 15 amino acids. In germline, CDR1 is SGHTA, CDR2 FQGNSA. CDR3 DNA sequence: TGTGCCAGCAGCTCAATCGGGCAGCCCCAAGAGACTCAGTACTTC. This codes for CASSSIGQPQETQYF.